The clone carrying this TCR beta chain turned up a few times. Its antigen is unknown. The trim removed 1 base at V and 9 bases at J, leaving 5 bases unmatched. This CDR3 has 14 residues. These data belong to a study of blood T cells in healthy people across ages. The study's findings and limits: Using unsorted PBMCs precluded a conclusive naive versus antigen-experienced comparison.

PCR was performed a second time for 7 to 11 cycles using a sample-barcoded 5' primer and a J-beta primer mix. TCRdb reprocessed the 5' RACE reads with MiXCR, giving one entry per CDR3 protein. The sample consists of 600,000 to 900,000 distinct CDR3 sequences, roughly 26% of them appearing once. These sequences were also reported in another study, on T cells of mothers and their children. Per that study: Second-PCR amplification with M1S added sample barcodes and 2-4 random nucleotides.

The chain combines TRBV12-3 or TRBV12-4 with TRBJ2-1, with 8 bases lining up with TRBD2. The specimen was blood. This clonotype was sampled from a boy aged 5-17 years in good health. The CDR3, as DNA: TGTGCCAGCAGTTTAGGACTAGCGCGGAGTGAGCAGTTCTTC. It specifies CASSLGLARSEQFF.